Listed here are 20 T cell receptor beta chains from one sample, sequenced in a study of human T cells and chemical hapten exposure. TCRdb re-called the RACE reads through MiXCR, storing one row per CDR3 protein. The top ten hold 3% to 4% of the sample, which has 75,000 to 90,000 distinct CDR3 sequences, approximately 11% seen once. As for time point: patch test 3, about 24 weeks after DPC sensitization. The sample's treatment: therapeutic diphenylcyclopropenone sensitization with weekly scalp DPC. The sequencing here drew on whole blood, taken in connection with sensitization to the hapten diphenylcyclopropenone (DPC). All receptors derive from a woman aged 50 to 65 with alopecia areata. Some clones in this sample may be carry-over from other donors' samples.

The rearrangement joins TRBV1 to TRBJ2-1; TRBD2, the table's D call, was not compared with the DNA. TRBV1 has pseudogene status. There are 14 residues in the CDR3. The CDR3 loop reads CTSQRTSGSREQFF. The DNA of the CDR3 is TGCACCAGCCAGAGGACTAGCGGGAGCCGGGAGCAGTTCTTC.

This clonotype was found many times. V is TRBV7-2 and J is TRBJ2-1; no firm D call. This CDR3 has 12 residues. CDR1 and CDR2 (germline): SGHTA, FQGNSA. The ends were cut back, 4 bases at V and 9 bases at J, with 10 bases in the middle. The CDR3 nucleotides are TGTGCCAGCAGCTCGGGTCGTAGTGAGCAGTTCTTC. Residues: CASSSGRSEQFF.

The chain carries TRBV5-1 and TRBJ2-4; D tentatively fits TRBD1 or TRBD2 (5 bases each). CDR3 length: 15 amino acids. The ends were cut back, 4 bases at V and 1 base at J, with 12 bases in the middle. Germline lookup yields CDR1 SGHRS and CDR2 YFSETQ. CDR3 residues: CASSVGAGAKNIQYF. In nucleotides, the CDR3 is TGCGCCAGCAGCGTGGGAGCAGGGGCCAAAAACATTCAGTACTTC.

This clonotype has at least ten counts. The gene calls are TRBV20-1 and TRBJ2-7; perhaps TRBD1 as D (5 bases). The CDR3 has 14 amino acids. The ends were cut back, 5 bases at V and 2 bases at J, with 16 bases in the middle. Germline-derived CDR1 and CDR2 are DFQATT and SNEGSKA (reference sequence). CDR3 protein: CSAAEQVPPYEQYF. As DNA, the CDR3 is TGCAGTGCTGCGGAACAGGTACCTCCCTACGAGCAGTACTTC.

The chain combines TRBV24-1 with TRBJ2-3, with D unclear. The germline CDR1 and CDR2 sequences are KGHDR and SFDVKD. This CDR3 has 12 residues. With 9 bases removed from V and 0 bases from J, the gap between germline ends came to 6 bases. CDR3 region: CATRSSTDTQYF. Here the CDR3 DNA reads TGTGCCACCCGAAGCAGCACAGATACGCAGTATTTT.

This chain joins TRBV29-1 and TRBJ2-6, with 7 bases that match TRBD1. The germline CDR1 and CDR2 sequences are SQVTM and ANQGSEA. The junction had 8 bases not matched to a gene; V was cut back by 5 bases and J by 1 base. The CDR3 totals 16 residues. CDR3 sequence (DNA): TGCAGCGTTTCGGCAGGGGGAGTGTCTGGGGCCAACGTCCTGACTTTC. Protein: CSVSAGGVSGANVLTF.

The sample holds many counts of this clonotype. The rearrangement uses TRBV7-9 and TRBJ2-3; D remains unclear. Germline lookup yields CDR1 SEHNR and CDR2 FQNEAQ (reference sequence). V was trimmed by 2 bases and J by 4 bases, leaving 7 bases between them. The CDR3 contains 13 residues. The CDR3 DNA follows: TGTGCCAGCAGCTTAAGCGAGGCAGATACGCAGTATTTT. Amino acids: CASSLSEADTQYF.

The sample holds a few counts of this clonotype. The chain combines TRBV27 with TRBJ2-7; tentative D call: TRBD2 (7 bases). This CDR3 region has 15 residues. Trimming took off 0 bases at V and 6 bases at J, with 15 bases between the two ends. CDR1 is MNHEY and CDR2 is SMNVEV in the germline V gene (reference sequence). The CDR3 bases are TGTGCCAGCAGTTTATCGTTGGGGGGGCGAGGCGAGCAGTACTTC. Translating it yields CASSLSLGGRGEQYF.

This clonotype has just a few counts. V is TRBV12-3 or TRBV12-4 and J is TRBJ1-5; a possible D gene is TRBD1 (5 bases). This CDR3 has 15 amino acids. Trimming left V 3 bases short and J 1 base short, with 10 bases between. The CDR3 loop reads CASSFFGASNQPQHF. DNA of the CDR3: TGTGCCAGCAGTTTTTTCGGGGCCAGCAATCAGCCCCAGCATTTT.

The chain carries TRBV4-3 and TRBJ2-2; D may match TRBD1 or TRBD2 (5 bases each). The CDR3 totals 18 residues. Germline lookup yields CDR1 LGHNA and CDR2 YSLEER. Deletions cut 0 bases from V and 2 bases from J, with 16 bases between. CDR3 in amino acids: CASSQEVPTRGNTGELFF. CDR3 DNA: TGCGCCAGCAGCCAAGAGGTCCCTACTAGGGGAAACACCGGGGAGCTGTTTTTT.

The V call is TRBV15, the J call TRBJ1-2; D ambiguous. This CDR3 has 15 amino acids. CDR1 is LNHNV and CDR2 is YYDKDF in the germline V gene (reference sequence). Trimming removed 1 base at V and 4 bases at J, with 13 bases between. The CDR3 reads CATSRVVAGSYGYTF. CDR3 coding DNA: TGTGCCACCAGCAGAGTGGTGGCAGGAAGCTATGGCTACACCTTC.

This clonotype was counted between two and nine times. V and J are TRBV19 and TRBJ1-2, with 9 nucleotides matching TRBD1. The V segment lost 5 bases and the J segment 8 bases; nucleotides outside the gene matches: 3. The CDR3 sequence is 12 residues long. CDR1 is LNHDA and CDR2 is SQIVND in the germline V gene (reference sequence). This CDR3 reads CASSSTGGGYTF. The CDR3 DNA follows: TGTGCCAGTAGTTCAACAGGGGGCGGCTACACCTTC.

There are many counts of this clonotype. The chain recombines TRBV29-1 with TRBJ1-2; 8 bases map to TRBD1. V shed 5 bases and J 5 bases; nucleotides not matched to a gene: 1. From germline, CDR1 is SQVTM and CDR2 ANQGSEA. The CDR3 length is 11 residues. The CDR3 coding sequence is TGCAGCGTTCGGACAGGGTATGGCTACACCTTC. It encodes CSVRTGYGYTF. Combining the CDR3 with reference TRBV29-1 and TRBJ1-2 gives the whole variable domain SAVISQKPSRDICQRGTSLTIQCQVDSQVTMMFWYRQQPGQSLTLIATANQGSEATYESGFVIDKFPISRPNLTFSTLTVSNMSPEDSSIYLCSVRTGYGYTFGSGTRLTVV.

This clonotype has ten or more counts. V is TRBV7-8 and J is TRBJ1-1; a possible D gene is TRBD1 (5 bases). Trimming stripped 1 base from V and 3 bases from J, with 12 bases between. Germline assignment: CDR1 SGHVS and CDR2 FQNEAQ. The CDR3 is 15 residues long. CDR3 nucleotides: TGTGCCAGCAGCTTAGTGGCAGGGAGGCACACTGAAGCTTTCTTT. Its translation: CASSLVAGRHTEAFF.

This clonotype was seen many times. The chain is built from TRBV5-1 and TRBJ2-3, with 10 bases matching TRBD2. Per germline, CDR1 SGHRS and CDR2 YFSETQ. The CDR3 loop spans 16 amino acids. J was trimmed by 6 bases and V by 0 bases; bases with no gene match: 7. DNA for the CDR3: TGCGCCAGCAGCTTGGAAGCAGCGGGAGGGCTGGATACGCAGTATTTT. It codes for CASSLEAAGGLDTQYF. The full variable domain, its missing parts supplied by reference TRBV5-1 and TRBJ2-3, is KAGVTQTPRYLIKTRGQQVTLSCSPISGHRSVSWYQQTPGQGLQFLFEYFSETQRNKGNFPGRFSGRQFSNSRSEMNVSTLELGDSALYLCASSLEAAGGLDTQYFGPGTRLTVL.

Worth noting for this clonotype: A much larger clone sits a single nucleotide away, making a read error possible. The conserved final phenylalanine or tryptophan is absent from the CDR3, which likely points to a read error. The rearrangement uses TRBV7-9 and TRBJ2-1; no definite D call. The V gene's germline CDR1 is SEHNR and CDR2 FQNEAQ (reference sequence). Trimming pared 2 bases from V and 3 bases from J, leaving 11 bases between. This CDR3 region has 15 residues. CDR3 protein: CASSLPSGNYNEQFL. As DNA, the CDR3 is TGTGCCAGCAGCTTACCTAGTGGAAACTACAATGAGCAGTTCCTC.

This clonotype was counted many times. This sequence joins TRBV5-1 and TRBJ2-6; the D is unclear. Germline-derived CDR1 and CDR2 are SGHRS and YFSETQ. The CDR3 spans 14 residues. V lost 7 bases and J 0 bases, leaving 8 bases between the germline ends. CDR3 region: CASHENSGANVLTF. The CDR3 coding sequence is TGCGCCAGCCATGAGAACTCTGGGGCCAACGTCCTGACTTTC.

The chain recombines TRBV11-2 with TRBJ2-1; 9 bases align to TRBD2. The CDR3 runs 18 residues. Germline lookup yields CDR1 SGHAT and CDR2 FQNNGV. The junction had 8 bases not matched to a gene; V was cut back by 1 base and J by 1 base. The CDR3 here is CASSLGLAGIGSYNEQFF. The CDR3 bases are TGTGCCAGCAGCTTAGGGCTAGCGGGAATAGGGTCCTACAATGAGCAGTTCTTC.

The chain joins TRBV29-1 to TRBJ2-3; possible D gene TRBD1, 6 bases. The CDR3 sequence is 14 residues long. V lost 7 bases to trimming and J lost 6 bases, with 20 bases between them. Germline CDR1 SQVTM, CDR2 ANQGSEA. The CDR3 spells CSAAGVQSSDTQYF. The DNA of the CDR3 is TGCAGCGCCGCAGGGGTCCAGAGCTCCGATACGCAGTATTTT.

The sample holds many counts of this clonotype. The chain joins TRBV30 to TRBJ2-3; TRBD1 matches 7 bases. This CDR3 is built from 15 residues. Trimming cost V 0 bases and J 4 bases; bases outside gene matches: 7. Germline values: CDR1 GTSNPN, CDR2 SVGIG (reference sequence). CDR3 coding DNA: TGTGCCTGGAGTGTTAACAGGGGCAGGTCAGATACGCAGTATTTT. Its translation: CAWSVNRGRSDTQYF.